In its sample, the clone carrying this T cell receptor (beta chain) was seen many times. Its specificity is not known. This beta chain represents an off-target read in a library built for alpha chains; its size is of limited meaning. Roughly three months, about 14 weeks, into antiretroviral therapy, follow-up blood was collected. Whole blood was used without fractionation, so all unsorted peripheral T cells were included. The data originate from a study of HIV-infected patients and healthy controls. Study-wide findings and caveats: HIV-associated CDR3 frequencies dropped significantly during therapy; CMV-associated ones, mostly rising, changed nonsignificantly.

V was shortened by 7 bases and J by 2 bases, with 18 bases between the two germline ends. This CDR3 spans 15 amino acids. Alpha and beta constant-region primers primed reverse transcription of about 500 ng RNA. Separate chain-specific third strand synthesis with multiplexing indices produced the alpha and beta libraries. MiXCR was run by TCRdb on the 5' RACE reads, yielding one entry per CDR3 protein. The data hold about 8,000 distinct CDR3 sequences, with 6.7% observed a single time. This specimen was blood, taken during antiretroviral therapy. This sequence joins TRBV12-3 or TRBV12-4 and TRBJ2-7; a possible D gene is TRBD2 (6 bases). The clonotype was recovered from an adult with HIV infection. The CDR3 nucleotides read TGTGCCAGCACCTACGCGGGGCTTGGCGCCTACGAGCAGTACTTC. Encoded protein: CASTYAGLGAYEQYF.